This T cell receptor beta chain was obtained from a study of radiotherapy plus CTLA-4 blockade in lung cancer. Study details: Among all patients, approximately 17% showed objective responses, while 30% to 40% had disease control.

The data were produced by immunoSEQ multiplex PCR, yet TCRdb's version contains in-frame clones alone and is incomplete. The sample has some 110,000 clones, around 75% seen once. This clone was picked up one time. V shed 4 bases and J 5 bases; nucleotides not matched to a gene: 8. Germline V gene lookup returns CDR1 SNHLY and CDR2 FYNNEI. The CDR3 is made up of 15 amino acids. Here the sequenced sample was peripheral blood, taken from a patient treated with radiotherapy plus ipilimumab. This receptor was obtained from a human donor with non-small cell lung cancer who had a partial response to radiotherapy plus ipilimumab. The V and J genes are TRBV2 and TRBJ2-5, with 9 bases lining up with TRBD1. CDR3 DNA sequence: TGTGCCAGCAGTGTCCGGGGACAGGGTGCGGAGACCCAGTACTTC. As protein: CASSVRGQGAETQYF.